These 7 T cell receptor beta chains came from one sample sequenced in a study of response to subunit inactivated influenza vaccine (dated by TCRdb to 2017 to 2018). Library preparation employed RT-PCR. Sequencing relied on an Illumina HiSeq 2500. TCRdb trimmed the raw reads at Q25, called clones with MiXCR and kept productive beta chains. Identical CDR3 protein sequences are pooled into one entry, listed with their most common genes and DNA. This sample holds 500,000 to 550,000 distinct CDR3 sequences; 20% to 25% were observed only once. The leading ten clones occupy approximately 3% of the sample. These data also formed part of another study, on T cells expressing NK-cell markers. As described in the second report: TCR beta cDNA libraries were made by 5'RACE template switching that added a universal primer site and unique molecular identifiers.

This specimen consisted of CD4+ T cells sorted from PBMCs, obtained roughly 13 days after vaccination. The receptors were sampled from a man aged 50 to 59 who received an inactivated influenza vaccine. Donor details come from another sample of the same person, matched by shared clones.

The table lists this clonotype with a few counts. This chain uses TRBV20-1 with TRBJ2-3; D gene unclear. Germline CDR1 and CDR2: DFQATT and SNEGSKA (reference sequence). This CDR3 contains 10 residues. V lost 7 bases to trimming and J lost 2 bases, with 4 bases between them. The CDR3 reads CSGATDTQYF. DNA of the CDR3: TGCAGTGGAGCCACAGATACGCAGTATTTT.

The gene calls are TRBV7-9 and TRBJ1-2; 8 bases are a match to TRBD1. The CDR3 covers 14 residues. Trimming cost V 0 bases and J 8 bases; bases outside gene matches: 5. Germline loops: CDR1 SEHNR, CDR2 FQNEAQ (reference sequence). In nucleotides, the CDR3 is TGTGCCAGCAGCTTAGCGGTGACAGGGGACGGCTACACCTTC. This codes for CASSLAVTGDGYTF.

The rearrangement joins TRBV7-2 to TRBJ1-2; TRBD1 aligns across 9 bases. The germline gives CDR1 SGHTA, CDR2 FQGNSA. The CDR3 has 15 amino acids. Trimming removed 8 bases from V and 5 bases from J; junction bases left unmatched: 12. The CDR3: CASSLNSGQGYGYTF. The CDR3 nucleotides read TGTGCCAGCTCCCTTAATAGCGGACAGGGGTATGGCTACACCTTC.

The chain uses TRBV12-3 or TRBV12-4 and TRBJ2-5; D may be TRBD1 (6 bases). Trimming stripped 5 bases from V and 4 bases from J, with 17 bases between. The length of the CDR3 is 15 residues. The CDR3 spells CASSHGTGIGETQYF. The CDR3 nucleotides are TGTGCCAGCAGTCACGGTACAGGGATTGGAGAGACCCAGTACTTC.

This clonotype was seen only a few times. This chain links TRBV12-3 or TRBV12-4 with TRBJ2-4, with D perhaps matching TRBD1 (5 bases). The CDR3 is made up of 14 amino acids. V gave up 6 bases and J gave up 11 bases, with 20 bases separating them. The CDR3 here is CASSPNPVGQVQYF. The CDR3 DNA reads as TGTGCCAGCAGCCCTAACCCCGTTGGACAAGTTCAGTACTTC.

This clonotype was observed at least ten times. V and J are TRBV12-3 or TRBV12-4 and TRBJ2-7; D gene ambiguous. The CDR3 is made up of 13 amino acids. Trimming took off 3 bases at V and 1 base at J, with 7 bases between the two ends. CDR3 in amino acids: CASSLGPSYEQYF. CDR3 sequence (DNA): TGTGCCAGCAGTTTGGGTCCTTCCTACGAGCAGTACTTC.

This clonotype was detected only a few times. The rearrangement uses TRBV6-2 or TRBV6-3 and TRBJ2-1; tentatively, D is TRBD2 (6 bases). The CDR3 loop spans 12 amino acids. Per germline, CDR1 MNHEY and CDR2 SVGEGT. V lost 7 bases and J lost 6, with 10 bases in between. The CDR3 DNA follows: TGTGCCAGCAATCGCGGGATCAATGAGCAGTTCTTC. Encoded protein: CASNRGINEQFF.